Each of the 22 T cell receptor beta chains below was sequenced from the same sample in a study of cytomegalovirus exposure and HLA in healthy donors. The PCR employed 60 Vbeta primers together with 13 Jbeta primers. Sequencing was performed with immunoSEQ multiplex PCR; in TCRdb, only in-frame clones are kept and a portion is missing. There are 85,000 to 100,000 clones in the sample; around four fifths occur only once, and approximately 7.4% lies in the top ten. Sequencing was performed on PBMCs. The source is a man in his fifties in good health and CMV-seropositive.

This clone was recorded only once. This sample also contains other DNA sequences that code for the same CDR3. J is TRBJ1-1 and V is TRBV5-1, with TRBD1 identical over 7 bases. The CDR3 length is 15 residues. With 0 bases clipped from V and 5 bases from J, the junction kept 7 bases outside the gene matches. Germline values: CDR1 SGHRS, CDR2 YFSETQ. CDR3: CASSLGQGSHTEAFF. CDR3 nucleotides: TGCGCCAGCAGCTTGGGACAGGGAAGTCATACTGAAGCTTTCTTT.

This clone has a handful of counts. The V gene is TRBV7-8, the J gene TRBJ2-7, with 7 bases aligning to TRBD1. Per germline, CDR1 SGHVS and CDR2 FQNEAQ. This CDR3 contains 13 residues. Germline trimming cut 5 bases from V and 5 bases from J; bases unmatched to any gene: 6. The CDR3 loop reads CASSLQQGNEQYF. DNA for the CDR3: TGTGCCAGCAGCCTCCAACAGGGGAACGAGCAGTACTTC.

The chain is built from TRBV9 and TRBJ2-5; 7 bases agree with TRBD2. The J call may be wrong; the DNA end is better matched by TRBJ2-7. In germline, CDR1 is SGDLS, CDR2 YYNGEE. This CDR3 has 15 residues. CDR3 sequence: CASSVAAGDTYEQYF. The DNA of the CDR3 is TGTGCCAGCAGCGTAGCGGCGGGGGATACCTACGAGCAGTACTTC.

The CDR3 here is CASSRGHLINTEAFF. Written as DNA, the CDR3 is TGCGCCAGCAGCAGAGGACATTTGATCAACACTGAAGCTTTCTTT. The chain couples TRBV5-1 to TRBJ1-1; maybe TRBD1 (5 bases). V was pared by 4 bases and J by 2 bases, with 15 bases between. Looked up from germline, CDR1 is SGHRS and CDR2 is YFSETQ. This CDR3 is built from 15 residues.

The chain uses TRBV6-5 and TRBJ1-6; the D is unclear. The CDR3 runs to 13 residues. V lost 10 bases and J lost 7, with 14 bases in between. Germline V gene lookup returns CDR1 MNHEY and CDR2 SVGAGI. This chain's CDR3 is CATLPGSNSPLHF. The CDR3 nucleotides are TGTGCCACCCTCCCGGGAAGCAATTCACCCCTCCACTTT.

The chain combines TRBV9 with TRBJ1-1; D is unclear. Germline lookup yields CDR1 SGDLS and CDR2 YYNGEE. V dropped 0 bases and J dropped 2 bases, with 8 bases sitting between them. The CDR3 runs to 14 residues. The CDR3 loop reads CASSVGAVNTEAFF. CDR3 bases: TGTGCCAGCAGCGTAGGAGCGGTAAACACTGAAGCTTTCTTT.

The gene calls are TRBV19 and TRBJ1-5; 7 nucleotides agree with TRBD1. The germline CDR1 and CDR2 sequences are LNHDA and SQIVND (reference sequence). This CDR3 is 16 amino acids long. V lost 5 bases to trimming and J lost 4 bases; unmatched junction nucleotides: 11. CDR3 loop: CASSGGPRDSNQPQHF. In DNA, the CDR3 is TGTGCCAGTAGTGGCGGCCCCCGGGACAGTAATCAGCCCCAGCATTTT.

As to this clone: Other DNA sequences within the sample encode an identical CDR3. The J gene is TRBJ1-1, the V gene TRBV7-9; 8 bases fit TRBD1. V shed 3 bases, J shed 10 bases, and the junction held 13 bases outside the gene matches. Germline CDR1 is SEHNR and CDR2 is FQNEAQ (reference sequence). CDR3 length equals 15 residues. CDR3 nucleotides: TGTGCCAGCAGCTTCTACCAGGGGGCGGTAGCGGTAGCTTTCTTT. Protein: CASSFYQGAVAVAFF.

This clone was detected a few times. The chain uses TRBV4-3 and TRBJ2-7; TRBD1 agrees at 11 bases. The germline V gene has CDR1 LGHNA and CDR2 YSLEER. The CDR3 runs 14 residues. V lost 4 bases and J lost 4; bases outside the gene matches: 3. The CDR3 is CASSLGDRGYEQYF. CDR3 nucleotides: TGCGCCAGCAGCCTTGGGGACAGGGGGTACGAGCAGTACTTC.

The table lists this clone with a count of one. The chain recombines TRBV19 with TRBJ2-1; D gene uncertain. In germline, CDR1 is LNHDA, CDR2 SQIVND (reference sequence). V was trimmed by 3 bases and J by 6 bases, leaving 15 bases between them. The CDR3 extends over 15 amino acids. The CDR3 sequence is CASSISSAAPNEQFF. For the CDR3, the DNA is TGTGCCAGTAGTATTTCTTCCGCGGCTCCCAATGAGCAGTTCTTC.

J is TRBJ2-7 and V is TRBV9, with TRBD1 identical over 7 bases. This CDR3 region has 15 residues. Germline assignment: CDR1 SGDLS and CDR2 YYNGEE. With V trimmed by 3 bases and J by 4 bases, 10 bases remained unmatched. The CDR3 loop is CASSGGGPRGYEQYF. DNA of the CDR3: TGTGCCAGCAGCGGAGGGGGCCCCAGGGGTTACGAGCAGTACTTC. The entire variable domain, with the rest obtained from reference TRBV9 and TRBJ2-7, is as follows: DSGVTQTPKHLITATGQRVTLRCSPRSGDLSVYWYQQSLDQGLQFLIQYYNGEERAKGNILERFSAQQFPDLHSELNLSSLELGDSALYFCASSGGGPRGYEQYFGPGTRLTVT.

This chain joins TRBV6-1 and TRBJ2-3; TRBD2 matches 7 bases. The V gene end was trimmed by 5 bases and the J gene end by 4 bases; junction bases not matched to a gene: 6. The length of the CDR3 is 14 residues. Germline CDR1 reads MNHNS; CDR2 reads SASEGT. CDR3 DNA: TGTGCCAGCAGTAGCGGGGTGTGGCCAGATACGCAGTATTTT. It yields the protein CASSSGVWPDTQYF.

This clone was picked up one time. The genes are TRBV6-5 and TRBJ2-3; D gene uncertain. Trimming left V 6 bases short and J 0 bases short, with 10 bases between. The CDR3 spans 14 residues. Looked up from germline, CDR1 is MNHEY and CDR2 is SVGAGI. This CDR3 reads CASSAEASTDTQYF. In DNA form, the CDR3 reads TGTGCCAGCAGCGCTGAAGCTAGCACAGATACGCAGTATTTT.

This clone was detected only a few times. The chain is built from TRBV6-5 and TRBJ1-2, with D perhaps TRBD1 (6 bases). Trimming removed 4 bases from V and 2 bases from J, with 14 bases in between. Germline V CDR1 and CDR2: MNHEY, SVGAGI. This CDR3 has 15 amino acids. The chain's CDR3 is CASSLNHRENYGYTF. DNA for the CDR3: TGTGCCAGCAGTTTAAATCACAGGGAGAACTATGGCTACACCTTC.

The rearrangement joins TRBV19 to TRBJ2-1; TRBD2 matches at 14 bases. V gave up 5 bases and J gave up 5 bases; unmatched junction bases: 8. The CDR3 extends over 17 amino acids. The germline gives CDR1 LNHDA, CDR2 SQIVND (reference sequence). The CDR3 sequence: CASSQSTSGGVNNEQFF. The CDR3 bases are TGTGCCAGTAGTCAATCGACTAGCGGGGGGGTTAACAATGAGCAGTTCTTC. Drawing the rest from reference TRBV19 and TRBJ2-1, the complete variable domain is DGGITQSPKYLFRKEGQNVTLSCEQNLNHDAMYWYRQDPGQGLRLIYYSQIVNDFQKGDIAEGYSVSREKKESFPLTVTSAQKNPTAFYLCASSQSTSGGVNNEQFFGPGTRLTVL.

The V and J genes are TRBV4-2 and TRBJ2-5; TRBD2 agrees at 11 bases. The CDR3 spans 15 residues. The germline gives CDR1 LGHNA, CDR2 YNFKEQ. The V gene end was trimmed by 4 bases and the J gene end by 5 bases; junction bases not matched to a gene: 6. CDR3 amino acids: CASSRSTSGAETQYF. CDR3 DNA: TGTGCCAGCAGCCGGTCGACTAGCGGGGCTGAGACCCAGTACTTC.

This chain connects TRBV9 to TRBJ2-5; D perhaps matches TRBD2 (5 bases). The germline V and J ends were trimmed by 0 bases and 7 bases, with 19 bases remaining between them. This CDR3 region has 16 residues. Germline V gene sequence: CDR1 SGDLS, CDR2 YYNGEE. In DNA, the CDR3 is TGTGCCAGCAGCGTAGATGACAATCAGATTCGGGGGACCCAGTACTTC. Translation: CASSVDDNQIRGTQYF. Based on the CDR3 plus reference TRBV9 and TRBJ2-5, the full variable domain is DSGVTQTPKHLITATGQRVTLRCSPRSGDLSVYWYQQSLDQGLQFLIQYYNGEERAKGNILERFSAQQFPDLHSELNLSSLELGDSALYFCASSVDDNQIRGTQYFGPGTRLLVL.

The chain links TRBV2 to TRBJ1-4; TRBD1 might be the D (5 bases). Germline V gives CDR1 SNHLY, CDR2 FYNNEI. V lost 2 bases and J lost 7, with 11 bases in between. CDR3 length equals 14 residues. The DNA for the CDR3 is TGTGCCAGCAGTGAACAGGGTGTTGGTGAAAAACTGTTTTTT. This codes for CASSEQGVGEKLFF.

A single count supports this clone. The J gene is TRBJ1-1, the V gene TRBV6-5; D may be TRBD1 (6 bases). The CDR3 is made up of 16 amino acids. V was shortened by 0 bases and J by 0 bases, with 11 bases between the two germline ends. The germline gives CDR1 MNHEY, CDR2 SVGAGI. The CDR3 reads CASSYSGGGMNTEAFF. In nucleotides, the CDR3 is TGTGCCAGCAGTTACTCAGGGGGGGGAATGAACACTGAAGCTTTCTTT.

The rearrangement joins TRBV7-2 to TRBJ2-5; no definite D call. In germline, CDR1 is SGHTA, CDR2 FQGNSA. Trimming removed 5 bases at V and 2 bases at J, with 27 bases between. The CDR3 length is 19 residues. CDR3 protein: CASSPRVITALLVQETQYF. In DNA form, the CDR3 reads TGTGCCAGCAGCCCTCGGGTTATTACCGCCTTATTAGTTCAAGAGACCCAGTACTTC.

The chain recombines TRBV6-5 with TRBJ2-7; no clear D gene. The V end lost 11 bases, the J end lost 5 bases, and 16 bases lay between the germline ends. The CDR3 covers 12 residues. Germline V gives CDR1 MNHEY, CDR2 SVGAGI. CDR3 region: CAARGRIHEQYF. CDR3 in DNA: TGTGCCGCCAGAGGCCGTATCCACGAGCAGTACTTC.

A note on this clone: The junction departs from the called germline gene at one end, perhaps through a read error. This chain links TRBV7-2 with TRBJ1-2; D is perhaps TRBD1 (6 bases). CDR3 length equals 14 residues. Germline V gene lookup returns CDR1 SGHTA and CDR2 FQGNSA. CDR3 sequence: CASSSDRSGYGYPF. The DNA of the CDR3 is TGTGCCAGCAGCTCTGACAGGTCCGGATATGGCTACCCCTTC. The variable domain in full, completed from reference TRBV7-2 and TRBJ1-2, reads GAGVSQSPSNKVTEKGKDVELRCDPISGHTALYWYRQSLGQGLEFLIYFQGNSAPDKSGLPSDRFSAERTGGSVSTLTIQRTQQEDSAVYLCASSSDRSGYGYPFGSGTRLTVV.